The next 10 T cell receptor beta chains were all read from a single sample in a study of blood T cell repertoires in COVID-19. The protocol was immunoSEQ multiplex PCR, while the TCRdb copy is restricted to in-frame clones and leaves out a portion. The table lists 100,000 or so clones, 86% of them singletons, with under 3.5% in the top ten. Source material: PBMCs or T cells enriched from blood (not recorded which). The receptors come from a woman between 50 and 59 years old who had recovered from COVID-19.

The table lists this clone with a count of one. The chain carries TRBV27 and TRBJ2-7, with 7 bases aligning to TRBD2. Germline-derived CDR1 and CDR2 are MNHEY and SMNVEV (reference sequence). The trim removed 6 bases at V and 3 bases at J, leaving 8 bases unmatched. The CDR3 has 14 amino acids. Here the CDR3 reads CASSLRETLYEQYF. For the CDR3, the DNA is TGTGCCAGCAGCCTGCGGGAGACCCTCTACGAGCAGTACTTC.

The rearrangement uses TRBV6-5 and TRBJ2-7; 10 positions match TRBD2. V was pared by 0 bases and J by 2 bases, with 4 bases of the junction left unmatched. Germline CDR1 and CDR2: MNHEY and SVGAGI. The CDR3 is made up of 16 amino acids. Here the CDR3 DNA reads TGTGCCAGCAGTTACTCGGCTAGCGGGGGAACCTACGAGCAGTACTTC. Amino acid sequence: CASSYSASGGTYEQYF.

The chain couples TRBV9 to TRBJ2-3; 8 bases align to TRBD1. CDR1 and CDR2 (germline): SGDLS, YYNGEE. Germline trimming cut 3 bases from V and 2 bases from J; bases unmatched to any gene: 5. The CDR3 consists of 15 residues. For the CDR3, the DNA is TGTGCCAGCAGCGATCGGACAGGGCCCACAGATACGCAGTATTTT. Protein sequence: CASSDRTGPTDTQYF.

The chain combines TRBV9 with TRBJ2-5; 7 nucleotides align to TRBD1. Germline V gene sequence: CDR1 SGDLS, CDR2 YYNGEE. The J segment lost 5 bases and the V segment lost 4 bases, leaving 8 bases of the junction unmatched. The CDR3 has 14 amino acids. The CDR3 DNA sequence: TGTGCCAGCAGCACACAGGGGCAGTCGGAGACCCAGTACTTC. This codes for CASSTQGQSETQYF.

The rearrangement links TRBV11-2 to TRBJ2-1; maybe TRBD2 (6 bases). The CDR3 loop spans 14 amino acids. V lost 1 base to trimming and J lost 10 bases, with 14 bases between them. Per the germline V gene, CDR1 is SGHAT and CDR2 is FQNNGV. CDR3 sequence reads: CASSLGRDLGEQFF. The CDR3 DNA reads TGTGCCAGCAGCTTAGGGCGGGACCTAGGGGAGCAGTTCTTC. The entire variable domain, with the rest obtained from reference TRBV11-2 and TRBJ2-1, is as follows: EAGVAQSPRYKIIEKRQSVAFWCNPISGHATLYWYQQILGQGPKLLIQFQNNGVVDDSQLPKDRFSAERLKGVDSTLKIQPAKLEDSAVYLCASSLGRDLGEQFFGPGTRLTVL.

This chain connects TRBV7-9 to TRBJ2-7, with D maybe TRBD1 (5 bases). Germline CDR1 SEHNR, CDR2 FQNEAQ (reference sequence). The CDR3 spans 14 residues. The ends were cut back, 4 bases at V and 3 bases at J, with 13 bases in the middle. CDR3 amino acids: CASSSRQGIYEQYF. CDR3 DNA sequence: TGTGCCAGCAGCTCTAGGCAGGGAATCTACGAGCAGTACTTC.

The chain employs TRBV9 and TRBJ2-2, with 7 bases lining up with TRBD2. Trimming removed 4 bases from V and 5 bases from J; junction bases left unmatched: 14. Germline loops: CDR1 SGDLS, CDR2 YYNGEE. This CDR3 comprises 17 residues. The CDR3 protein is CASSPRQTAGVTGELFF. The DNA for the CDR3 is TGTGCCAGCAGCCCCCGCCAGACGGCGGGGGTTACCGGGGAGCTGTTTTTT.

V is TRBV5-1 and J is TRBJ1-6; 8 positions match TRBD1. The junction had 7 bases not matched to a gene; V was cut back by 4 bases and J by 10 bases. Germline V gene lookup returns CDR1 SGHRS and CDR2 YFSETQ. The CDR3 sequence is 14 residues long. The CDR3 is CASSPDRGGSPLHF. CDR3 coding DNA: TGCGCCAGCAGCCCTGACAGGGGAGGCTCACCCCTCCACTTT.

The J gene is TRBJ2-3, the V gene TRBV27, with D perhaps TRBD1 (5 bases). Germline V gives CDR1 MNHEY, CDR2 SMNVEV (reference sequence). This CDR3 region has 17 residues. Trimming pared 1 base from V and 2 bases from J, leaving 16 bases between. This CDR3 reads CASSLFRVGSYTDTQYF. In DNA form, the CDR3 reads TGTGCCAGCAGTTTATTCAGGGTAGGGTCTTACACAGATACGCAGTATTTT.

This chain uses TRBV28 with TRBJ1-4, with 7 nucleotides matching TRBD1. V was clipped by 3 bases and J by 4 bases; unmatched bases: 5. Germline V CDR1 and CDR2: MDHEN, SYDVKM. The CDR3 loop spans 15 amino acids. The chain's CDR3 is CASSFYQGVNEKLFF. The CDR3 DNA is TGTGCCAGCAGTTTCTATCAGGGGGTTAATGAAAAACTGTTTTTT.